One sample yielded the 29 T cell receptor beta chains listed below, sequenced in a study of T-cell memory formation after mild COVID-19. TCRdb re-analysed the 5' RACE reads in MiXCR, keeping a single row per CDR3 protein. The top ten clones hold approximately 14% of a sample with some 410,000 distinct CDR3 sequences, 20% to 30% of them seen once. Specimen: PBMCs or a T cell subset sorted from them (not recorded which). These TCRs come from an adult woman who had mild COVID-19 (a few samples of this study predate the infection). Cell type and time point are not known.

The sample holds a few counts of this clonotype. This chain connects TRBV3-1 to TRBJ2-7; D not certain. CDR3 length equals 12 residues. CDR1 is LGHDT, CDR2 YNNKEL, per germline (reference sequence). V shed 1 base and J shed 4 bases, with 5 bases lying between them. The CDR3 spells CASSQARYEQYF. In DNA, the CDR3 is TGTGCCAGCAGCCAAGCCCGTTACGAGCAGTACTTC.

This clonotype was seen a handful of times. V is TRBV27 and J is TRBJ2-6; D is unclear. The length of the CDR3 is 14 residues. Trimming took 6 bases from V and 1 from J, leaving 7 bases between them. Germline V gene data show CDR1 as MNHEY and CDR2 as SMNVEV (reference sequence). The CDR3 is CASRGISGANVLTF. In nucleotides, the CDR3 is TGTGCCAGCAGGGGCATATCTGGGGCCAACGTCCTGACTTTC.

The genes are TRBV10-3 and TRBJ2-7; 10 bases are shared with TRBD2. V lost 0 bases, J lost 5 bases, and 13 bases stayed unmatched. Germline lookup yields CDR1 ENHRY and CDR2 SYGVKD. This CDR3 has 18 residues. CDR3 loop: CAISESISGRASVDEQYF. In DNA, the CDR3 is TGTGCCATCAGTGAGTCGATCAGCGGGAGGGCCTCTGTGGACGAGCAGTACTTC.

The chain joins TRBV9 to TRBJ2-2, with 9 nucleotides matching TRBD2. Germline CDR1 is SGDLS and CDR2 is YYNGEE. The CDR3 spans 19 residues. V shed 0 bases and J 7 bases; nucleotides not matched to a gene: 16. The CDR3 loop is CASSVAPLWREGQDGELFF. In nucleotides, the CDR3 is TGTGCCAGCAGCGTAGCTCCGTTGTGGCGGGAGGGCCAAGACGGGGAGCTGTTTTTT.

A few counts support this clonotype. V and J are TRBV6-2 or TRBV6-3 and TRBJ2-7; 9 nucleotides match TRBD2. Germline lookup yields CDR1 MNHEY and CDR2 SVGEGT. CDR3 length: 14 residues. J gave up 4 bases and V 0 bases, and 1 base lay outside the gene matches. CDR3 in amino acids: CASSYSGLAYEQYF. Written as DNA, the CDR3 is TGTGCCAGCAGTTACTCGGGACTAGCTTACGAGCAGTACTTC.

This clonotype appeared a few times. The J gene is TRBJ1-5, the V gene TRBV6-5; D possibly corresponds to TRBD1 (5 bases). CDR3 length: 17 residues. Germline CDR1 is MNHEY and CDR2 is SVGAGI. Trimming took 2 bases from V and 1 from J, leaving 15 bases between them. The CDR3 DNA follows: TGTGCCAGCAGTTACGGCCGGGGGGGGAGAAGCAATCAGCCCCAGCATTTT. Translating gives CASSYGRGGRSNQPQHF.

The chain is built from TRBV20-1 and TRBJ2-1; TRBD1 matches 9 bases. The germline V gene has CDR1 DFQATT and CDR2 SNEGSKA (reference sequence). The V gene end was trimmed by 6 bases and the J gene end by 4 bases; junction bases not matched to a gene: 13. This CDR3 is 16 amino acids long. The chain's CDR3 is CSAPTAGTGKYNEQFF. The CDR3 DNA follows: TGCAGTGCCCCCACGGCGGGGACAGGGAAATACAATGAGCAGTTCTTC.

The genes are TRBV24-1 and TRBJ2-5; 7 nucleotides agree with TRBD1. Per the germline V gene, CDR1 is KGHDR and CDR2 is SFDVKD. The CDR3 is 17 residues long. V gave up 3 bases and J gave up 0 bases; unmatched junction bases: 9. CDR3 amino acids: CATSDRAPGTDQETQYF. The CDR3 DNA follows: TGTGCCACCAGTGATCGCGCCCCCGGGACAGACCAAGAGACCCAGTACTTC.

The rearrangement links TRBV20-1 to TRBJ2-7; 13 bases agree with TRBD2. CDR3 length equals 18 residues. Germline loops: CDR1 DFQATT, CDR2 SNEGSKA (reference sequence). The V gene end was trimmed by 3 bases and the J gene end by 0 bases; junction bases not matched to a gene: 11. The CDR3 here is CSAREGLAGIPSSYEQYF. The CDR3 DNA sequence: TGCAGTGCTAGGGAGGGACTAGCGGGAATCCCCAGCTCCTACGAGCAGTACTTC.

The chain recombines TRBV18 with TRBJ2-1, with D unresolved. Germline assignment: CDR1 KGHSH and CDR2 LQKENI. Trimming left V 3 bases short and J 6 bases short, with 9 bases between. CDR3 size: 13 residues. The CDR3 DNA reads as TGTGCCAGCTCACCGTACACCCCCAATGAGCAGTTCTTC. Amino acids: CASSPYTPNEQFF.

In this sample, this clonotype turned up a few times. The chain has TRBV5-1 and TRBJ2-1; D possibly corresponds to TRBD1 (7 bases). CDR3 size: 13 residues. Trimming shortened V by 7 bases and J by 5 bases, and 13 bases separated the two germline ends. Germline lookup yields CDR1 SGHRS and CDR2 YFSETQ. The CDR3 loop reads CASQQGEDNEQFF. CDR3 in DNA: TGCGCCAGCCAGCAGGGGGAGGACAATGAGCAGTTCTTC. Together with reference TRBV5-1 and TRBJ2-1, the CDR3 gives the full variable domain: KAGVTQTPRYLIKTRGQQVTLSCSPISGHRSVSWYQQTPGQGLQFLFEYFSETQRNKGNFPGRFSGRQFSNSRSEMNVSTLELGDSALYLCASQQGEDNEQFFGPGTRLTVL.

The V gene is TRBV5-1, the J gene TRBJ1-1; D perhaps matches TRBD1 (5 bases). V was shortened by 5 bases and J by 1 base, with 9 bases between the two germline ends. Germline V CDR1 and CDR2: SGHRS, YFSETQ. The length of the CDR3 is 13 residues. The CDR3 loop is CASREDRNTEAFF. DNA for the CDR3: TGCGCCAGCAGGGAAGACAGGAACACTGAAGCTTTCTTT.

This clonotype appeared a few times. The V and J genes are TRBV4-1 and TRBJ1-1; the D gene is possibly TRBD1 (6 bases). CDR3 length equals 13 residues. Germline loops: CDR1 MGHRA, CDR2 YSYEKL. Trimming cost V 1 base and J 6 bases, with 9 bases left between them. CDR3 nucleotides: TGCGCCAGCAGCCAAGTTCCAGGGGCTGAAGCTTTCTTT. Residues: CASSQVPGAEAFF.

This clonotype was picked up a small number of times. This rearrangement joins TRBV7-6 to TRBJ2-1; TRBD1 is a possible D gene (5 bases). Trimming removed 2 bases from V and 1 base from J, with 9 bases in between. Germline CDR1 reads SGHVS; CDR2 reads FNYEAQ. The CDR3 loop spans 15 amino acids. The DNA of the CDR3 is TGTGCCAGCAGCTTACAGCAGGGTTCCTACAATGAGCAGTTCTTC. The encoded protein is CASSLQQGSYNEQFF.

The chain carries TRBV4-2 and TRBJ2-1; 11 bases agree with TRBD2. In germline, CDR1 is LGHNA, CDR2 YNFKEQ. This CDR3 contains 16 residues. The V segment lost 2 bases and the J segment 10 bases; nucleotides outside the gene matches: 10. The CDR3 region is CASSQSGTSGSVEQFF. CDR3 DNA: TGTGCCAGCAGCCAATCCGGGACTAGCGGTTCAGTGGAGCAGTTCTTC.

This clonotype was observed a few times. This chain connects TRBV7-6 to TRBJ2-1; 9 nucleotides align to TRBD1. The germline V gene encodes CDR1 SGHVS and CDR2 FNYEAQ. This CDR3 has 16 residues. Losses at the gene ends were 2 bases for V and 8 bases for J; bases not matched to a gene: 10. CDR3 amino acids: CASSLRTGGLIDEQFF. The CDR3 DNA reads as TGTGCCAGCAGCTTACGAACAGGGGGCTTAATCGATGAGCAGTTCTTC. Variable domain in full (rest from reference TRBV7-6 and TRBJ2-1): GAGVSQSPRYKVTKRGQDVALRCDPISGHVSLYWYRQALGQGPEFLTYFNYEAQQDKSGLPNDRFSAERPEGSISTLTIQRTEQRDSAMYRCASSLRTGGLIDEQFFGPGTRLTVL.

This clonotype was counted only a few times. The genes are TRBV7-2 and TRBJ1-1, with D possibly matching TRBD1 (5 bases). Trimming stripped 6 bases from V and 1 base from J, with 18 bases between. CDR1 is SGHTA, CDR2 FQGNSA, per germline. CDR3 length: 16 amino acids. The CDR3 reads CASSPAYGGRNTEAFF. The CDR3 region has the DNA TGTGCCAGCAGTCCCGCGTATGGGGGTAGGAACACTGAAGCTTTCTTT.

This clonotype turned up a few times. The CDR3 DNA reads as TGTGCCAGCAGTGAATTCAGGGATTCTTCTGGAAACACCATATATTTT. This sequence encodes CASSEFRDSSGNTIYF. V usage is TRBV2 and J usage is TRBJ1-3; a possible D gene is TRBD1 (5 bases). Germline CDR1 SNHLY, CDR2 FYNNEI. There are 16 residues in the CDR3. Trimming left V 2 bases short and J 1 base short, with 12 bases between. Using reference TRBV2 and TRBJ1-3 for the parts outside the CDR3, the full variable domain is EPEVTQTPSHQVTQMGQEVILRCVPISNHLYFYWYRQILGQKVEFLVSFYNNEISEKSEIFDDQFSVERPDGSNFTLKIRSTKLEDSAMYFCASSEFRDSSGNTIYFGEGSWLTVV.

This clonotype came up a few times. The chain links TRBV7-8 to TRBJ2-7, with D perhaps TRBD1 (7 bases). V was cut by 5 bases and J by 4 bases, with 12 bases left in between. Per germline, CDR1 SGHVS and CDR2 FQNEAQ. The CDR3 extends over 13 amino acids. For the CDR3, the DNA is TGTGCCAGCAGCAGCAGGGGGAGGTACGAGCAGTACTTC. Amino acids: CASSSRGRYEQYF.

This chain uses TRBV9 with TRBJ1-3; 8 bases are shared with TRBD1. CDR3 length: 15 residues. V was pared by 4 bases and J by 6 bases, with 9 bases of the junction left unmatched. The germline V gene encodes CDR1 SGDLS and CDR2 YYNGEE. CDR3 nucleotides: TGTGCCAGCAGCCCCCGGACAGGGTTTTCAAACACCATATATTTT. The encoded protein is CASSPRTGFSNTIYF.

This clonotype was recorded a few times. The chain employs TRBV21-1 and TRBJ2-7. TRBV21-1 corresponds to a pseudogene. This CDR3 spans 12 amino acids. The CDR3 nucleotides read TGTGCCAGCAGCAAGTTGGGTTACGAGCAGTACTTC. Translated: CASSKLGYEQYF.

The chain carries TRBV9 and TRBJ2-3; 9 bases are shared with TRBD2. The CDR3 is 16 amino acids. V trimming: 4 bases; J trimming: 0 bases; junction bases outside the gene matches: 6. CDR1 and CDR2 (germline): SGDLS, YYNGEE. CDR3 sequence (DNA): TGTGCCAGCAGCTCTTTGACTAGCGGAAGCACAGATACGCAGTATTTT. Translated: CASSSLTSGSTDTQYF.

This chain links TRBV13 with TRBJ2-4, with D possibly matching TRBD1 (5 bases). The CDR3 has 16 residues. Germline V CDR1 and CDR2: PRHDT, FYEKMQ (reference sequence). With 5 bases removed from V and 3 bases from J, the gap between germline ends came to 17 bases. CDR3 sequence (DNA): TGTGCCAGCAGCCCCGGCGGCAGGGATTACAAAAACATTCAGTACTTC. It codes for CASSPGGRDYKNIQYF. Full variable domain (outside the CDR3, taken from reference TRBV13 and TRBJ2-4): AAGVIQSPRHLIKEKRETATLKCYPIPRHDTVYWYQQGPGQDPQFLISFYEKMQSDKGSIPDRFSAQQFSDYHSELNMSSLELGDSALYFCASSPGGRDYKNIQYFGAGTRLSVL.

In this sample, this clonotype turned up a few times. The V call is TRBV12-3 or TRBV12-4, the J call TRBJ2-1; 12 positions agree with TRBD2. The ends lost 5 bases at V and 4 bases at J; junction bases unmatched: 15. The CDR3 runs to 19 residues. The CDR3 nucleotides are TGTGCCAGCAGTCCACGACTTAGGGCTAGCGGGGGGGGTTACAATGAGCAGTTCTTC. It specifies CASSPRLRASGGGYNEQFF.

This clonotype was seen more than once but under ten times. This chain connects TRBV29-1 to TRBJ1-2; 7 bases are a match to TRBD1. The CDR3 has 10 residues. Germline loops: CDR1 SQVTM, CDR2 ANQGSEA. The trim removed 7 bases at V and 7 bases at J, leaving 3 bases unmatched. The CDR3 loop reads CSAWTGGYTF. The CDR3 DNA sequence: TGCAGCGCCTGGACAGGTGGCTACACCTTC.

The V gene is TRBV6-5, the J gene TRBJ2-7; D is unclear. Germline CDR1 MNHEY, CDR2 SVGAGI. V was shortened by 6 bases and J by 5 bases, with 17 bases between the two germline ends. The CDR3 has 14 residues. The CDR3 coding sequence is TGTGCCAGCAGCGGCAGACCCCTCCAGCACGAGCAGTACTTC. Amino acids: CASSGRPLQHEQYF.

The DNA for the CDR3 is TGTGCCAGCAAAGCATTAAGCACAGATACGCAGTATTTT. Its protein product is CASKALSTDTQYF. V usage is TRBV11-1 and J usage is TRBJ2-3; D gene ambiguous. The CDR3 runs 13 residues. The V gene lost 7 bases and the J gene lost 0 bases, with 8 bases spanning the gap. CDR1 is SGHAT, CDR2 FQDESV, per germline (reference sequence).

This clonotype was seen a few times. The chain carries TRBV25-1 and TRBJ2-1; D may be TRBD1 (6 bases). The ends were cut back, 4 bases at V and 8 bases at J, with 15 bases in the middle. From germline, CDR1 is MGHDK and CDR2 SYGVNS. The CDR3 is 14 residues long. CDR3 protein: CASSASVGADEQFF. In DNA form, the CDR3 reads TGTGCCAGCAGTGCCTCGGTGGGGGCGGATGAGCAGTTCTTC.

The CDR3 DNA reads as TGTGCCTGGAGTGTAGGGACTAGCGGGATTTCCGGGGAGCTGTTTTTT. Translation gives CAWSVGTSGISGELFF. The chain combines TRBV30 with TRBJ2-2; 13 bases match TRBD2. Germline CDR1 is GTSNPN and CDR2 is SVGIG (reference sequence). With 0 bases clipped from V and 6 bases from J, the junction kept 4 bases outside the gene matches. The CDR3 covers 16 residues. Drawing the rest from reference TRBV30 and TRBJ2-2, the complete variable domain is SQTIHQWPATLVQPVGSPLSLECTVEGTSNPNLYWYRQAAGRGLQLLFYSVGIGQISSEVPQNLSASRPQDRQFILSSKKLLLSDSGFYLCAWSVGTSGISGELFFGEGSRLTVL.